A single sample is the source of the 30 T cell receptor beta chains below, sequenced in a study of control samples from healthy donors and cancer patients. The repertoire was sequenced with immunoSEQ multiplex PCR; TCRdb's copy has only in-frame clones and lacks some. This table holds fewer than 200,000 clones, 70% to 90% found once. The sample taken for sequencing was blood. The origin of the receptors is a man aged 30-40 years in good health.

This chain uses TRBV18 with TRBJ1-2; no reliable D call. From germline, CDR1 is KGHSH and CDR2 LQKENI. Trimming cost V 2 bases and J 4 bases, with 11 bases left between them. The CDR3 sequence is 14 residues long. The CDR3 region is CASSPKEGVYGYTF. CDR3 in DNA: TGTGCCAGCTCACCAAAAGAGGGCGTCTATGGCTACACCTTC.

The chain recombines TRBV21-1 with TRBJ1-5. TRBV21-1 constitutes a pseudogene. The CDR3 has 17 amino acids. Here the CDR3 DNA reads TGTGCCAGCAGCAAACCCCCAATCGGGCGACTCAATCAGCCCCAGCATTTT. This encodes CASSKPPIGRLNQPQHF.

The chain links TRBV6-6 to TRBJ2-3; D tentatively fits TRBD1 or TRBD2 (5 bases each). The CDR3 spans 15 residues. CDR1 and CDR2 from the germline V gene are MNHNY and SVGAGI (reference sequence). The V and J ends lost 5 bases and 2 bases respectively, with 14 bases between them. The CDR3 sequence: CASSTGTINTDTQYF. DNA for the CDR3: TGTGCCAGCAGTACCGGGACCATCAACACAGATACGCAGTATTTT.

J is TRBJ1-2 and V is TRBV14; D is unclear. CDR1 is SGHDN and CDR2 is FVKESK in the germline V gene. V lost 0 bases and J 8 bases, leaving 16 bases between the germline ends. This CDR3 is built from 15 residues. Written as DNA, the CDR3 is TGTGCCAGCAGCCAAGAAGGGCAAAGGACCCGGGGCTACACCTTC. Its translation is CASSQEGQRTRGYTF.

The rearrangement joins TRBV3-1 (or the pseudogene TRBV3-2) to TRBJ2-7, with 9 bases fitting TRBD1. There are 14 residues in the CDR3. The ends lost 4 bases at V and 3 bases at J; junction bases unmatched: 4. The V gene's germline CDR1 is LGHDT and CDR2 YNNKEL (reference sequence). CDR3 coding DNA: TGTGCCAGCAGCCGCCCGGGACAGGGCTACGAGCAGTACTTC. Protein product: CASSRPGQGYEQYF.

The rearrangement links TRBV12-5 to TRBJ2-1; 10 bases are shared with TRBD2. Per the germline V gene, CDR1 is LGHNT and CDR2 is FRNRAP. V was clipped by 7 bases and J by 10 bases; unmatched bases: 10. The CDR3 extends over 14 amino acids. The CDR3 DNA follows: TGTGCTAGTGAGGGTCCCTTAGCGGGAGGAGAGCAGTTCTTC. Its protein product is CASEGPLAGGEQFF.

The chain is built from TRBV7-2 and TRBJ2-1, with 14 bases lining up with TRBD2. Germline V lookup: CDR1 SGHTA, CDR2 FQGNSA. The CDR3 loop spans 17 amino acids. J lost 9 bases, V lost 0 bases, and 7 bases had no gene match. The CDR3 sequence is CASSLAPTSGRDGEQFF. The DNA for the CDR3 is TGTGCCAGCAGCTTAGCCCCGACTAGCGGGAGGGACGGTGAGCAGTTCTTC.

The chain is built from TRBV7-3 and TRBJ2-4; D gene uncertain. This CDR3 spans 14 amino acids. Germline V gene data show CDR1 as SGHTA and CDR2 as FQGTGA. Trimming pared 5 bases from V and 7 bases from J, leaving 15 bases between. The CDR3: CASSPGTAVNIQYF. The CDR3 bases are TGTGCCAGCAGCCCCGGAACCGCGGTCAACATTCAGTACTTC.

The rearrangement links TRBV21-1 to TRBJ1-2; the D segment call TRBD1 is taken from the table without a DNA check. TRBV21-1 is a pseudogene locus. CDR3 length: 14 amino acids. CDR3 in amino acids: CASTMGHLDYGYTF. In nucleotides, the CDR3 is TGTGCCAGCACCATGGGACATTTAGACTATGGCTACACCTTC.

This chain links TRBV20-1 with TRBJ1-1; D might be TRBD1 (6 bases). Trimming shortened V by 3 bases and J by 6 bases, and 14 bases separated the two germline ends. The CDR3 is 13 residues long. The germline gives CDR1 DFQATT, CDR2 SNEGSKA (reference sequence). This CDR3 is CSASKGDIAEAFF. The CDR3 DNA sequence: TGCAGTGCTAGTAAGGGGGATATCGCTGAAGCTTTCTTT.

The CDR3: CASRPDREGVSEQYF. CDR3 bases: TGTGCCAGCAGACCCGACAGGGAGGGCGTGAGCGAGCAGTACTTC. This chain links TRBV28 with TRBJ2-7, with D possibly being TRBD1 or TRBD2 (7 bases each). CDR3 length: 15 residues. From germline, CDR1 is MDHEN and CDR2 SYDVKM. Trimming took 6 bases from V and 6 from J, leaving 21 bases between them.

V is TRBV5-8 and J is TRBJ1-3; D perhaps matches TRBD1 (5 bases). Deletions cut 0 bases from V and 1 base from J, with 8 bases between. This CDR3 is 15 amino acids long. The germline CDR1 and CDR2 sequences are SGHTS and YDEGEE. CDR3 nucleotides: TGTGCCAGCAGCTTGGGACAGAGGTCTGGAAACACCATATATTTT. Its protein is CASSLGQRSGNTIYF. The complete variable domain, with remaining parts taken from reference TRBV5-8 and TRBJ1-3, reads EAGVTQSPTHLIKTRGQQATLRCSPISGHTSVYWYQQALGLGLQFLLWYDEGEERNRGNFPPRFSGRQFPNYSSELNVNALELEDSALYLCASSLGQRSGNTIYFGEGSWLTVV.

The rearrangement uses TRBV7-9 and TRBJ1-5; tentatively, D is TRBD1 (5 bases). The ends were cut back, 5 bases at V and 3 bases at J, with 11 bases in the middle. The CDR3 extends over 14 amino acids. From germline, CDR1 is SEHNR and CDR2 FQNEAQ (reference sequence). The chain's CDR3 is CASSLGQINQPQHF. In nucleotides, the CDR3 is TGTGCCAGCAGCCTTGGACAAATCAATCAGCCCCAGCATTTT.

The chain employs TRBV15 and TRBJ2-1, with 9 bases identical to TRBD2. In germline, CDR1 is LNHNV, CDR2 YYDKDF (reference sequence). J was trimmed by 8 bases and V by 5 bases; bases with no gene match: 10. This CDR3 has 15 residues. The DNA for the CDR3 is TGTGCCACCAGCCGCTTTAGCGGGAGTTACGATGAGCAGTTCTTC. This gives the protein CATSRFSGSYDEQFF.

The V and J genes are TRBV27 and TRBJ1-6; the D is unclear. In germline, CDR1 is MNHEY, CDR2 SMNVEV (reference sequence). This CDR3 has 13 residues. Trimming left V 7 bases short and J 8 bases short, with 12 bases between. As DNA, the CDR3 is TGTGCCAGCACCCGGGCACCTTATTCACCCCTCCACTTT. Translating gives CASTRAPYSPLHF.

This chain uses TRBV7-3 with TRBJ2-7; TRBD1 aligns across 8 bases. The J segment lost 3 bases and the V segment lost 4 bases, leaving 2 bases of the junction unmatched. The germline V gene encodes CDR1 SGHTA and CDR2 FQGTGA. The CDR3 loop spans 13 amino acids. The CDR3 reads CASSSTGGYEQYF. CDR3 nucleotide sequence: TGTGCCAGCAGCTCTACAGGGGGCTACGAGCAGTACTTC.

J is TRBJ1-5 and V is TRBV27; D is unclear. The V end lost 4 bases, the J end lost 6 bases, and 10 bases lay between the germline ends. The germline gives CDR1 MNHEY, CDR2 SMNVEV (reference sequence). CDR3 size: 13 residues. The DNA of the CDR3 is TGTGCCAGCAGTTACACTGGCGGTCAGCCCCAGCATTTT. Its protein is CASSYTGGQPQHF.

The chain combines TRBV27 with TRBJ1-1, with D perhaps matching TRBD1 (5 bases). Germline CDR1 and CDR2: MNHEY and SMNVEV (reference sequence). V was clipped by 2 bases and J by 11 bases, with 15 bases between them. The CDR3 contains 13 residues. CDR3 in amino acids: CASSLRTGGLAFF. CDR3 coding DNA: TGTGCCAGCAGTTTAAGGACGGGGGGATTGGCTTTCTTT.

The genes are TRBV6-5 and TRBJ1-1, with D hard to call. From germline, CDR1 is MNHEY and CDR2 SVGAGI. The CDR3 is 14 amino acids. The V and J ends lost 6 bases and 0 bases respectively, with 11 bases between them. The CDR3 coding sequence is TGTGCCAGCAGCCCGGACGGGATGAACACTGAAGCTTTCTTT. This codes for CASSPDGMNTEAFF.

This clone was detected only a few times. The chain couples TRBV3-1 (or the pseudogene TRBV3-2) to TRBJ1-1; 7 bases are shared with TRBD1. CDR3 length: 15 residues. J lost 1 base, V lost 1 base, and 3 bases had no gene match. Germline V lookup: CDR1 LGHDT, CDR2 YNNKEL (reference sequence). This CDR3 reads CASSQAGTENTEAFF. The CDR3 coding sequence is TGTGCCAGCAGCCAAGCCGGGACAGAGAACACTGAAGCTTTCTTT.

The chain carries TRBV18 and TRBJ2-5, with 11 bases matching TRBD1. There are 16 residues in the CDR3. V dropped 5 bases and J dropped 3; count of bases not matched to a gene: 8. CDR1 KGHSH and CDR2 LQKENI come from the germline V gene. CDR3 residues: CASSINLGQGEETQYF. CDR3 nucleotide sequence: TGTGCCAGCTCAATCAACCTGGGACAGGGGGAAGAGACCCAGTACTTC.

The chain uses TRBV7-9 and TRBJ2-7; 8 nucleotides match TRBD1. V trimming: 5 bases; J trimming: 4 bases; junction bases outside the gene matches: 1. Germline V CDR1 and CDR2: SEHNR, FQNEAQ (reference sequence). The CDR3 has 12 amino acids. As DNA, the CDR3 is TGTGCCAGCAGCCGACAGGGGTACGAGCAGTACTTC. Amino acids: CASSRQGYEQYF.

This chain joins TRBV5-4 and TRBJ2-1, with D possibly being TRBD2 (6 bases). Germline-derived CDR1 and CDR2 are SGHNT and YYREEE (reference sequence). The V and J ends lost 3 bases and 1 base respectively, with 14 bases between them. The length of the CDR3 is 16 residues. The CDR3 reads CASSWTTVPSYNEQFF. The CDR3 nucleotides are TGTGCCAGCAGCTGGACTACAGTACCTTCCTACAATGAGCAGTTCTTC.

The V call is TRBV6-2 or TRBV6-3, the J call TRBJ1-2; no clear D gene. Trimming removed 1 base from V and 4 bases from J, with 7 bases in between. The CDR3 runs 13 residues. Germline V lookup: CDR1 MNHEY, CDR2 SVGEGT. The CDR3: CASSYLSRYGYTF. In DNA form, the CDR3 reads TGTGCCAGCAGTTACTTGTCGCGCTATGGCTACACCTTC.

The chain uses TRBV10-3 and TRBJ2-7, with D tentatively TRBD1 or TRBD2 (5 bases each). The germline CDR1 and CDR2 sequences are ENHRY and SYGVKD. There are 12 residues in the CDR3. Trimming shortened V by 3 bases and J by 6 bases, and 9 bases separated the two germline ends. This CDR3 reads CAISEVRGEQYF. CDR3 in DNA: TGTGCCATCAGTGAAGTGAGGGGCGAGCAGTACTTC.

The genes are TRBV13 and TRBJ2-5, with D perhaps TRBD2 (6 bases). The germline CDR1 and CDR2 sequences are PRHDT and FYEKMQ (reference sequence). This CDR3 comprises 13 residues. V dropped 5 bases and J dropped 7 bases, with 14 bases sitting between them. The CDR3, as DNA: TGTGCCAGCAGCGTGAGCGGGCCCGGGACCCAGTACTTC. Protein sequence: CASSVSGPGTQYF.

The chain carries TRBV27 and TRBJ2-5; unclear D gene. Trimming took 6 bases from V and 1 from J, leaving 9 bases between them. The CDR3 sequence is 13 residues long. From germline, CDR1 is MNHEY and CDR2 SMNVEV (reference sequence). CDR3 in amino acids: CASRPLGQETQYF. CDR3 nucleotides: TGTGCCAGCAGACCCTTGGGCCAAGAGACCCAGTACTTC.

This rearrangement joins TRBV5-1 to TRBJ1-1, with D unclear. CDR1 and CDR2 from the germline V gene are SGHRS and YFSETQ. This CDR3 has 13 residues. V dropped 2 bases and J dropped 1 base, with 6 bases sitting between them. The CDR3, as DNA: TGCGCCAGCAGCTTAAAGCAGAACACTGAAGCTTTCTTT. Translating it yields CASSLKQNTEAFF.

The chain carries TRBV18 and TRBJ2-5; D not resolved. Per the germline V gene, CDR1 is KGHSH and CDR2 is LQKENI. This CDR3 contains 13 residues. V dropped 2 bases and J dropped 4 bases, with 8 bases sitting between them. The CDR3 DNA sequence: TGTGCCAGCTCACCAAATCGTCGAGAGACCCAGTACTTC. Protein sequence: CASSPNRRETQYF. The variable domain in full, with the rest retrieved from reference TRBV18 and TRBJ2-5, is NAGVMQNPRHLVRRRGQEARLRCSPMKGHSHVYWYRQLPEEGLKFMVYLQKENIIDESGMPKERFSAEFPKEGPSILRIQQVVRGDSAAYFCASSPNRRETQYFGPGTRLLVL.

The V call is TRBV13, the J call TRBJ2-1, with 7 bases identical to TRBD1. This CDR3 is built from 15 residues. Germline loops: CDR1 PRHDT, CDR2 FYEKMQ (reference sequence). Trimming at V came to 5 bases and at J to 7 bases, leaving 11 bases not matched to a gene. The CDR3 DNA reads TGTGCCAGCAGCCCTCGGACAGGACCTTGGAATGAGCAGTTCTTC. Protein sequence: CASSPRTGPWNEQFF.